The rows below give T cell receptor beta chains drawn from one sample of a study of T cells in Graves' hyperthyroidism and ophthalmopathy. Via MiXCR, TCRdb re-called the multiplex PCR reads, giving one row per CDR3 protein. The sample holds a few hundred thousand distinct CDR3 sequences; about an eighth are singletons and the top ten take 5.3%. The sequenced sample was blood. These TCRs come from a woman aged 18-30 years with Graves' hyperthyroidism. Both conserved end residues are part of each CDR3.

v_call: TRBV12-5; j_call: TRBJ2-1; cdr3_aa: CASGVAGSSYNEQFF
v_call: TRBV13; j_call: TRBJ2-3; cdr3_aa: CASSGAGQFTDTQYF
v_call: TRBV11-3; j_call: TRBJ2-1; cdr3_aa: CASSARIRTGINEQFF
v_call: TRBV18; j_call: TRBJ2-6; cdr3_aa: CASSPPDISGANVLTF
v_call: TRBV2; j_call: TRBJ1-6; cdr3_aa: CASSESRPGQGNSPLHF
v_call: TRBV6-1; j_call: TRBJ1-4; cdr3_aa: CASREQGVGEKLFF
v_call: TRBV6-1; j_call: TRBJ1-1; cdr3_aa: CASRPPRGGNTEAFF
v_call: TRBV12-3/TRBV12-4; j_call: TRBJ2-2; cdr3_aa: CASSFARPQSTGELFF
v_call: TRBV20-1; j_call: TRBJ2-3; cdr3_aa: CSARGLASWGSTDTQYF
v_call: TRBV6-1; j_call: TRBJ1-1; cdr3_aa: CASIEGNMNTEAFF
v_call: TRBV19; j_call: TRBJ2-1; cdr3_aa: CASSRGYNGEQFF
v_call: TRBV24-1; j_call: TRBJ2-1; cdr3_aa: CATSDVGREQFF
v_call: TRBV12-3/TRBV12-4; j_call: TRBJ1-5; cdr3_aa: CASSYGSNQPQHF
v_call: TRBV20-1; j_call: TRBJ1-2; cdr3_aa: CSAYAGGGYGYTF
v_call: TRBV7-8; j_call: TRBJ2-1; cdr3_aa: CASSLALGLDEQFF
v_call: TRBV28; j_call: TRBJ1-5; cdr3_aa: CASSFGGANQPQHF
v_call: TRBV20-1; j_call: TRBJ1-6; cdr3_aa: CSARVGGGGINSPLHF
v_call: TRBV3-1; j_call: TRBJ2-1; cdr3_aa: CASSLSEKEYNEQFF
v_call: TRBV9; j_call: TRBJ2-7; cdr3_aa: CASSLGQGPTYEQYF
v_call: TRBV28; j_call: TRBJ1-1; cdr3_aa: CASSLAQGRKNTEAFF
v_call: TRBV24-1; j_call: TRBJ2-4; cdr3_aa: CATSDFGGLAKNIQYF
v_call: TRBV29-1; j_call: TRBJ2-1; cdr3_aa: CSVRPSGAYNEQFF
v_call: TRBV4-1; j_call: TRBJ1-1; cdr3_aa: CASSQDDPGGPFGPSMNTEAFF
v_call: TRBV20-1; j_call: TRBJ2-1; cdr3_aa: CSAPDVIGSGNEQFF
v_call: TRBV6-1; j_call: TRBJ1-3; cdr3_aa: CASRKDSSSGNTIYF
v_call: TRBV6-6; j_call: TRBJ2-3; cdr3_aa: CASSYLQSWSDTQYF
v_call: TRBV20-1; j_call: TRBJ2-7; cdr3_aa: CSASPGLAGGYEQYF
v_call: TRBV6-1; j_call: TRBJ1-5; cdr3_aa: CASSQNYNQPQHF
v_call: TRBV29-1; j_call: TRBJ1-4; cdr3_aa: CSVAYNEKLFF
v_call: TRBV3-1; j_call: TRBJ2-7; cdr3_aa: CASSQDRGAVGRYEQYF
v_call: TRBV11-2; j_call: TRBJ1-1; cdr3_aa: CASSNNLGRSEAFF
v_call: TRBV10-1; j_call: TRBJ2-1; cdr3_aa: CASSEDGFRGFDEQFF
v_call: TRBV20-1; j_call: TRBJ2-7; cdr3_aa: CSASGKVEQYF
v_call: TRBV24-1; j_call: TRBJ1-6; cdr3_aa: CATSDGTYNSPLHF
v_call: TRBV28; j_call: TRBJ2-7; cdr3_aa: CASSLYPPDRLYEQYF
v_call: TRBV2; j_call: TRBJ2-2; cdr3_aa: CASSGRSNTGELFF
v_call: TRBV5-1; j_call: TRBJ2-3; cdr3_aa: CASSLEGVPPDTQYF
v_call: TRBV10-3; j_call: TRBJ2-7; cdr3_aa: CATRDREYEQYF
v_call: TRBV28; j_call: TRBJ1-2; cdr3_aa: CASMSSGYTF
v_call: TRBV24-1; j_call: TRBJ2-3; cdr3_aa: CATSDSTGGDTQYF
v_call: TRBV6-4; j_call: TRBJ2-7; cdr3_aa: CASSDIYEQYF
v_call: TRBV6-2/TRBV6-3; j_call: TRBJ2-7; cdr3_aa: CASSGGTSYEQYF
v_call: TRBV30; j_call: TRBJ1-1; cdr3_aa: CAWSGAVTEAFF
v_call: TRBV20-1; j_call: TRBJ2-3; cdr3_aa: CSASSSGRDPDTQYF
v_call: TRBV27; j_call: TRBJ2-6; cdr3_aa: CASSFSFRGGGANVLTF